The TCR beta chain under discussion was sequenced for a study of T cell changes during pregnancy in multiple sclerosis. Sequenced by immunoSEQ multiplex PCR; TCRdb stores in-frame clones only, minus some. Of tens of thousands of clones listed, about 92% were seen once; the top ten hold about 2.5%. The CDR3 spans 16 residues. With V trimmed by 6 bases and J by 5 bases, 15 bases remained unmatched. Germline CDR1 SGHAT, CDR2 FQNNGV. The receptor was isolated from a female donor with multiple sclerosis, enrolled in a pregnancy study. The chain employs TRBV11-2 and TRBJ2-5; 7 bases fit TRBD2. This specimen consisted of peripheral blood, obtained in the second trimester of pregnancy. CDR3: CASRGVRKRGFETQYF. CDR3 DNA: TGTGCCAGCAGGGGGGTGCGGAAGCGGGGATTCGAGACCCAGTACTTC. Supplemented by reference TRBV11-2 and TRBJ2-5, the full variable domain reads EAGVAQSPRYKIIEKRQSVAFWCNPISGHATLYWYQQILGQGPKLLIQFQNNGVVDDSQLPKDRFSAERLKGVDSTLKIQPAKLEDSAVYLCASRGVRKRGFETQYFGPGTRLLVL.